One sample yielded the 13 T cell receptor beta chains listed below, sequenced in a study of cytomegalovirus exposure and HLA in healthy donors. The PCR was carried out with 60 Vbeta primers and 13 Jbeta primers. Measured with immunoSEQ multiplex PCR; TCRdb has only the in-frame clones, and not every one. The repertoire holds about 89,000 clones, with 85% as singletons. Sequences were obtained from PBMCs. These receptor sequences come from a man between 35 and 55 years old in good health and CMV-seropositive.

The chain combines TRBV30 with TRBJ2-7, with 7 bases identical to TRBD2. CDR1 and CDR2 (germline): GTSNPN, SVGIG (reference sequence). The V segment lost 1 base and the J segment 3 bases; nucleotides outside the gene matches: 6. This CDR3 is 14 amino acids long. CDR3 bases: TGTGCCTGGAGTGGTGGGGCGGGGGTCTACGAGCAGTACTTC. Protein product: CAWSGGAGVYEQYF. Supplemented by reference TRBV30 and TRBJ2-7, the full variable domain reads SQTIHQWPATLVQPVGSPLSLECTVEGTSNPNLYWYRQAAGRGLQLLFYSVGIGQISSEVPQNLSASRPQDRQFILSSKKLLLSDSGFYLCAWSGGAGVYEQYFGPGTRLTVT.

DNA for the CDR3: TGTGCCAGCAGACCCGACACAGGTGGAAACACCATATATTTT. Its translation: CASRPDTGGNTIYF. The chain links TRBV6-5 to TRBJ1-3; possibly TRBD1 for D (5 bases). There are 14 residues in the CDR3. The germline CDR1 and CDR2 sequences are MNHEY and SVGAGI. The V and J ends lost 6 bases and 3 bases respectively, with 12 bases between them.

This clone occurred once. The chain recombines TRBV11-3 with TRBJ2-1; 7 bases align to TRBD1. CDR3 length: 12 residues. Germline-derived CDR1 and CDR2 are SGHNT and YENEEA. Unmatched junction bases numbered 5, after V lost 4 bases and J lost 11 bases. CDR3 nucleotides: TGTGCCAGCAGCTCCACGACAGGGCAGCAGTTCTTC. Translating it yields CASSSTTGQQFF. The complete variable domain, with remaining parts taken from reference TRBV11-3 and TRBJ2-1, reads EAGVVQSPRYKIIEKKQPVAFWCNPISGHNTLYWYLQNLGQGPELLIRYENEEAVDDSQLPKDRFSAERLKGVDSTLKIQPAELGDSAVYLCASSSTTGQQFFGPGTRLTVL.

This chain uses TRBV6-1 with TRBJ2-7, with TRBD2 matching over 7 bases. The CDR3 covers 15 residues. The ends lost 6 bases at V and 0 bases at J; junction bases unmatched: 8. Germline assignment: CDR1 MNHNS and CDR2 SASEGT. This CDR3 reads CASRWGGTSSYEQYF. The CDR3 region has the DNA TGTGCCAGCAGATGGGGGGGGACGAGCTCCTACGAGCAGTACTTC.

This rearrangement joins TRBV7-8 to TRBJ1-1; D not certain. The length of the CDR3 is 15 residues. V lost 5 bases, J lost 4 bases, and 17 bases lay in between. Germline CDR1 reads SGHVS; CDR2 reads FQNEAQ. The CDR3 sequence is CASSPGGSGSTEAFF. The CDR3 region has the DNA TGTGCCAGCAGCCCGGGCGGATCCGGGAGCACTGAAGCTTTCTTT.

This clone is a singleton in its sample. The chain joins TRBV27 to TRBJ1-2, with a possible D match to TRBD1 (5 bases). Between the trimmed V and J ends, which lost 8 bases and 4 bases, there was a span of 8 bases. Germline-derived CDR1 and CDR2 are MNHEY and SMNVEV (reference sequence). The CDR3 has 11 amino acids. CDR3 amino acids: CASGARYGYTF. The CDR3, as DNA: TGTGCCAGCGGGGCCCGCTATGGCTACACCTTC.

The CDR3 DNA sequence: TGTGCCAGCAGTTATCCAGAAAATCAGCCCCAGCATTTT. It encodes CASSYPENQPQHF. The V call is TRBV6-5, the J call TRBJ1-5; D not certain. V lost 3 bases to trimming and J lost 4 bases, with 7 bases between them. CDR3 size: 13 residues. Germline CDR1 is MNHEY and CDR2 is SVGAGI.

The V call is TRBV6-1, the J call TRBJ2-5; the D gene is possibly TRBD2 (6 bases). V gave up 4 bases and J gave up 5 bases, with 14 bases separating them. Germline CDR1 and CDR2: MNHNS and SASEGT. CDR3 length: 14 residues. CDR3 loop: CASSVRPGDETQYF. CDR3 coding DNA: TGTGCCAGCAGTGTTAGGCCGGGGGACGAGACCCAGTACTTC.

This clone was found once. The chain couples TRBV10-3 to TRBJ1-2; TRBD1 might be the D (6 bases). Trimming took off 2 bases at V and 7 bases at J, with 11 bases between the two ends. The CDR3 length is 13 residues. Germline lookup yields CDR1 ENHRY and CDR2 SYGVKD. CDR3 bases: TGTGCCATCAGTGAGGCTCAGGGGCGTGGCTACACCTTC. Its protein is CAISEAQGRGYTF.

The rearrangement uses TRBV11-3 and TRBJ1-2, with D possibly TRBD1 on 5 matching bases. Germline-derived CDR1 and CDR2 are SGHNT and YENEEA. The CDR3 consists of 13 residues. V gave up 4 bases and J gave up 10 bases, with 16 bases separating them. The CDR3 sequence: CASSSNRDSYYTF. CDR3 nucleotides: TGTGCCAGCAGCTCAAACCGGGACTCCTACTACACCTTC. Filled out from reference TRBV11-3 and TRBJ1-2, the complete variable domain reads EAGVVQSPRYKIIEKKQPVAFWCNPISGHNTLYWYLQNLGQGPELLIRYENEEAVDDSQLPKDRFSAERLKGVDSTLKIQPAELGDSAVYLCASSSNRDSYYTFGSGTRLTVV.

The DNA for the CDR3 is TGTGCCAGCAGCTCAGCCCAGACAGGGGGCGGTGAGCAGTACTTC. Protein product: CASSSAQTGGGEQYF. V is TRBV7-9 and J is TRBJ2-7; 10 bases are a match to TRBD1. J was trimmed by 7 bases and V by 4 bases; bases with no gene match: 10. The CDR3 runs to 15 residues. Looked up from germline, CDR1 is SEHNR and CDR2 is FQNEAQ (reference sequence). Combining the CDR3 with reference TRBV7-9 and TRBJ2-7 gives the whole variable domain DTGVSQNPRHKITKRGQNVTFRCDPISEHNRLYWYRQTLGQGPEFLTYFQNEAQLEKSRLLSDRFSAERPKGSFSTLEIQRTEQGDSAMYLCASSSAQTGGGEQYFGPGTRLTVT.

The chain uses TRBV6-5 and TRBJ2-7, with D possibly TRBD2 on 6 matching bases. V lost 4 bases, J lost 0 bases, and 16 bases lay in between. Per germline, CDR1 MNHEY and CDR2 SVGAGI. There are 16 residues in the CDR3. In nucleotides, the CDR3 is TGTGCCAGCAGTTCGGGCCCTCGGGGGAGCTCCTACGAGCAGTACTTC. Amino acid sequence: CASSSGPRGSSYEQYF.

The CDR3 coding sequence is TGTGCCAGCAGCAAGACAGGGTCAGGCTACGAGCAGTACTTC. Protein product: CASSKTGSGYEQYF. The chain has TRBV7-8 and TRBJ2-7; 7 nucleotides line up with TRBD1. The V gene end was trimmed by 5 bases and the J gene end by 3 bases; junction bases not matched to a gene: 7. The CDR3 runs 14 residues. CDR1 SGHVS and CDR2 FQNEAQ come from the germline V gene.